Here is one T cell receptor beta chain with its context. Profiling relied on immunoSEQ multiplex PCR, and the TCRdb table lists in-frame clones only, not all of them. Of under 95,000 clones listed, 91% are singletons. The sample is drawn from a study of blood T cell repertoires in COVID-19. Study information: Acute-phase and convalescent COVID-19 samples originated in the United States, Italy and Spain. Sources were T cells, B-cell-depleted T cells, or PBMCs; the material itself was cDNA or gDNA.

Looked up from germline, CDR1 is MNHEY and CDR2 is SMNVEV (reference sequence). CDR3 length: 13 amino acids. The V segment lost 3 bases and the J segment 4 bases; nucleotides outside the gene matches: 2. The sequenced sample consisted of peripheral blood. The chain joins TRBV27 to TRBJ2-7, with TRBD1 matching over 8 bases. This sequence originates from a man aged 45-60 years with COVID-19, enrolled during active disease. In DNA form, the CDR3 reads TGTGCCAGCAGTTTCCAGGGGGCATACGAGCAGTACTTC. Translating it yields CASSFQGAYEQYF.